The 8 T cell receptor beta chains below all came from one sample that was sequenced in a study of cytomegalovirus exposure and HLA in healthy donors. A multiplex PCR was run with 60 Vbeta primers and 13 Jbeta primers. Measured with immunoSEQ multiplex PCR; TCRdb has only the in-frame clones, and not every one. The data hold some 150,000 clones, with over 70% observed a single time. Sequencing used PBMCs. These receptors were obtained from a man between 18 and 35 years old in good health and CMV-seropositive.

The chain has TRBV6-5 and TRBJ2-7; tentatively, D is TRBD1 (5 bases). Germline V gene data show CDR1 as MNHEY and CDR2 as SVGAGI. The V end lost 2 bases, the J end lost 6 bases, and 8 bases lay between the germline ends. The CDR3 loop spans 12 amino acids. The CDR3 is CASSYQGSEQYF. The DNA of the CDR3 is TGTGCCAGCAGTTACCAGGGTTCCGAGCAGTACTTC.

The chain couples TRBV4-1 to TRBJ2-5; 10 nucleotides line up with TRBD1. Germline CDR1 and CDR2: MGHRA and YSYEKL. CDR3 size: 15 residues. The ends lost 1 base at V and 5 bases at J; junction bases unmatched: 4. For the CDR3, the DNA is TGCGCCAGCAGCCAAGGACAGGGGGCAGTGGAGACCCAGTACTTC. This codes for CASSQGQGAVETQYF.

This clone was counted between two and nine times. The V and J genes are TRBV2 and TRBJ1-4, with TRBD1 matching 11 bases. This CDR3 has 14 amino acids. The germline CDR1 and CDR2 sequences are SNHLY and FYNNEI. The J segment lost 8 bases and the V segment lost 5 bases, leaving 4 bases of the junction unmatched. CDR3 coding DNA: TGTGCCAGCAGTCCCGGGACAGGGGGGGAAAAACTGTTTTTT. Translating gives CASSPGTGGEKLFF.

This chain joins TRBV9 and TRBJ2-2, with D perhaps TRBD2 (7 bases). CDR1 and CDR2 (germline): SGDLS, YYNGEE. V was shortened by 0 bases and J by 4 bases, with 16 bases between the two germline ends. The CDR3 sequence is 17 residues long. The chain's CDR3 is CASSVDWGGPGTGELFF. The CDR3 DNA reads TGTGCCAGCAGCGTAGATTGGGGGGGGCCGGGCACCGGGGAGCTGTTTTTT.

V gene TRBV15 combines with J gene TRBJ2-2, with D hard to call. The CDR3 consists of 15 residues. Per the germline V gene, CDR1 is LNHNV and CDR2 is YYDKDF (reference sequence). With 6 bases removed from V and 1 base from J, the gap between germline ends came to 12 bases. CDR3 bases: TGTGCCACCAGAGCACCACCATTGAACACCGGGGAGCTGTTTTTT. Its translation: CATRAPPLNTGELFF.

As regards this clone: The same CDR3 can be traced to other DNA sequences in this sample. The chain links TRBV6-1 to TRBJ1-2; TRBD1 matches at 7 bases. The CDR3 covers 14 residues. CDR1 is MNHNS and CDR2 is SASEGT in the germline V gene. V lost 6 bases, J lost 4 bases, and 8 bases stayed unmatched. CDR3 sequence: CASSDPGQVYGYTF. Written as DNA, the CDR3 is TGTGCCAGCAGCGATCCCGGACAGGTCTATGGCTACACCTTC.

The chain is built from TRBV4-2 and TRBJ2-7; 7 bases agree with TRBD2. Germline CDR1 is LGHNA and CDR2 is YNFKEQ. The length of the CDR3 is 13 residues. Trimming removed 3 bases from V and 4 bases from J; junction bases left unmatched: 3. CDR3 residues: CASSHRLAYEQYF. For the CDR3, the DNA is TGTGCCAGCAGCCACCGACTAGCTTACGAGCAGTACTTC.

CDR3 in amino acids: CASSLYGSGRAGELFF. In nucleotides, the CDR3 is TGTGCCAGCAGTCTATACGGGAGCGGGAGGGCCGGGGAGCTGTTTTTT. This chain joins TRBV4-2 and TRBJ2-2, with TRBD2 matching 10 bases. This CDR3 region has 16 residues. The germline V gene has CDR1 LGHNA and CDR2 YNFKEQ. Trimming took 6 bases from V and 6 from J; bases not matched to a gene: 10.